This entry lists 29 T cell receptor beta chains sequenced from one sample in a study of shared clonotypes between healthy human individuals. This table comes from immunoSEQ multiplex PCR, and its TCRdb copy is limited to in-frame clones, with some not included. The table lists about 2 million clones, about 95% of them singletons. Sequencing was carried out using naive CD4+ T cells sorted from blood. The subset here: CD45RA+ positively selected. The receptors originated from a man in his late teens or twenties in good health.

This chain uses TRBV19 with TRBJ1-3; D gene unclear. The V gene's germline CDR1 is LNHDA and CDR2 SQIVND (reference sequence). Trimming removed 5 bases at V and 3 bases at J, with 5 bases between. This CDR3 is 12 amino acids long. The CDR3 is CASSSGGNTIYF. DNA for the CDR3: TGTGCCAGTAGTTCGGGTGGAAACACCATATATTTT.

The gene calls are TRBV11-2 and TRBJ1-1; weak D call: TRBD1 (5 bases). V lost 5 bases, J lost 4 bases, and 23 bases lay in between. CDR1 SGHAT and CDR2 FQNNGV come from the germline V gene. The CDR3 is 17 residues long. CDR3 protein: CASSPGDGRQRVTEAFF. As DNA, the CDR3 is TGTGCCAGCAGCCCCGGGGACGGGAGGCAGAGGGTCACTGAAGCTTTCTTT.

As to this clone: The same CDR3 arises from other DNA sequences in this sample as well. The V gene is TRBV29-1, the J gene TRBJ2-1; D gene uncertain. The CDR3 consists of 11 residues. Trimming removed 4 bases at V and 3 bases at J, with 4 bases between. In germline, CDR1 is SQVTM, CDR2 ANQGSEA. The CDR3 here is CSVGGYNEQFF. DNA for the CDR3: TGCAGCGTTGGGGGCTACAATGAGCAGTTCTTC.

This chain uses TRBV18 with TRBJ1-1; D not certain. The CDR3 consists of 14 residues. Germline CDR1 is KGHSH and CDR2 is LQKENI. The germline V and J ends were trimmed by 1 base and 4 bases, with 10 bases remaining between them. CDR3 in amino acids: CASSPLGLATEAFF. The CDR3 DNA reads TGTGCCAGCTCACCACTGGGCTTAGCCACTGAAGCTTTCTTT.

The V gene is TRBV6-1, the J gene TRBJ1-5; the D gene is possibly TRBD1 (6 bases). V was cut by 2 bases and J by 4 bases, with 18 bases left in between. The CDR3 length is 17 residues. Per the germline V gene, CDR1 is MNHNS and CDR2 is SASEGT. This chain's CDR3 is CASSESSGGRGNQPQHF. CDR3 coding DNA: TGTGCCAGCAGTGAATCGTCTGGTGGCAGGGGTAATCAGCCCCAGCATTTT.

The chain carries TRBV5-1 and TRBJ2-3; D might be TRBD2 (5 bases). Germline values: CDR1 SGHRS, CDR2 YFSETQ. The length of the CDR3 is 15 residues. V was cut by 4 bases and J by 2 bases, with 14 bases left in between. Here the CDR3 reads CASSPPSPDTDTQYF. CDR3 bases: TGCGCCAGCAGCCCGCCTAGCCCAGACACAGATACGCAGTATTTT. The complete variable domain, with remaining parts taken from reference TRBV5-1 and TRBJ2-3, reads KAGVTQTPRYLIKTRGQQVTLSCSPISGHRSVSWYQQTPGQGLQFLFEYFSETQRNKGNFPGRFSGRQFSNSRSEMNVSTLELGDSALYLCASSPPSPDTDTQYFGPGTRLTVL.

The rearrangement links TRBV4-1 to TRBJ2-3; 7 bases fit TRBD2. The CDR3 is made up of 17 amino acids. V lost 3 bases to trimming and J lost 0 bases; unmatched junction nucleotides: 9. Germline V gene lookup returns CDR1 MGHRA and CDR2 YSYEKL. The CDR3 reads CASSQTRAGISTDTQYF. CDR3 nucleotides: TGCGCCAGCAGCCAGACCAGAGCGGGGATAAGCACAGATACGCAGTATTTT.

In its sample, this clone was seen once. The chain carries TRBV5-1 and TRBJ1-1; D is perhaps TRBD1 (5 bases). The CDR3 totals 12 residues. V lost 3 bases, J lost 6 bases, and 9 bases lay in between. Per the germline V gene, CDR1 is SGHRS and CDR2 is YFSETQ. In DNA form, the CDR3 reads TGCGCCAGCAGCTGGCAGGGCCCTGAAGCTTTCTTT. Residues: CASSWQGPEAFF.

This chain uses TRBV15 with TRBJ2-3; 7 nucleotides align to TRBD2. This CDR3 is built from 16 residues. The junction had 11 bases not matched to a gene; V was cut back by 4 bases and J by 4 bases. CDR1 and CDR2 (germline): LNHNV, YYDKDF (reference sequence). The CDR3 region is CATSTVPAGSADTQYF. In nucleotides, the CDR3 is TGTGCCACCAGCACCGTCCCAGCGGGATCCGCAGATACGCAGTATTTT.

The rearrangement links TRBV6-1 to TRBJ1-1; the D gene is possibly TRBD1 (6 bases). The CDR3 covers 15 residues. Per germline, CDR1 MNHNS and CDR2 SASEGT. V lost 1 base and J lost 1, with 10 bases in between. CDR3 sequence (DNA): TGTGCCAGCAGTGAAGGGACAGCCCAGAACACTGAAGCTTTCTTT. It specifies CASSEGTAQNTEAFF.

The V call is TRBV10-1, the J call TRBJ2-7; D is possibly TRBD1 or TRBD2 (6 bases each). CDR3 length: 15 residues. Germline values: CDR1 WNHNN, CDR2 SYGVQD (reference sequence). V lost 2 bases, J lost 6 bases, and 17 bases lay in between. The CDR3 nucleotides are TGCGCCAGCAGTGAGGCCAGGGGAGGTTTGGCCGAGCAGTACTTC. It yields the protein CASSEARGGLAEQYF.

The chain couples TRBV5-1 to TRBJ2-7; D uncertain. The germline V gene encodes CDR1 SGHRS and CDR2 YFSETQ. Trimming removed 0 bases at V and 5 bases at J, with 15 bases between. The CDR3 covers 15 residues. CDR3 region: CASSLARSAADEQYF. CDR3 bases: TGCGCCAGCAGCTTGGCCCGGTCGGCCGCCGACGAGCAGTACTTC.

This chain links TRBV7-8 with TRBJ2-7, with TRBD2 identical over 10 bases. Germline CDR1 is SGHVS and CDR2 is FQNEAQ. The V and J ends lost 0 bases and 5 bases, in that order; junction bases with no gene match: 7. This CDR3 spans 16 amino acids. CDR3 bases: TGTGCCAGCAGCTTAGCGATATCTAGCGGGAGTCACGAGCAGTACTTC. Residues: CASSLAISSGSHEQYF.

The J gene is TRBJ1-5, the V gene TRBV6-5; 7 nucleotides agree with TRBD1. The CDR3 covers 15 residues. V trimming: 6 bases; J trimming: 1 base; junction bases outside the gene matches: 6. The germline CDR1 and CDR2 sequences are MNHEY and SVGAGI. The CDR3 region has the DNA TGTGCCAGCAGGGGGGCAGGGGGGAGCAATCAGCCCCAGCATTTT. It translates to CASRGAGGSNQPQHF.

The chain links TRBV6-1 to TRBJ1-6; TRBD1 is a possible D gene (5 bases). Germline values: CDR1 MNHNS, CDR2 SASEGT. V was shortened by 11 bases and J by 7 bases, with 15 bases between the two germline ends. The CDR3 totals 13 residues. The CDR3 loop is CASTPRGNSPLHF. CDR3 nucleotides: TGTGCCTCTACCCCGAGGGGAAATTCACCCCTCCACTTT.

Points on this clone: Other nucleotide sequences from this sample produce the same CDR3. CDR3 region: CASSPGQGGTDTQYF. CDR3 in DNA: TGTGCCAGCTCACCAGGACAGGGGGGTACAGATACGCAGTATTTT. The chain carries TRBV18 and TRBJ2-3; 10 nucleotides align to TRBD1. The CDR3 totals 15 residues. The V gene's germline CDR1 is KGHSH and CDR2 LQKENI. The ends lost 2 bases at V and 3 bases at J; junction bases unmatched: 2. Filled out from reference TRBV18 and TRBJ2-3, the complete variable domain reads NAGVMQNPRHLVRRRGQEARLRCSPMKGHSHVYWYRQLPEEGLKFMVYLQKENIIDESGMPKERFSAEFPKEGPSILRIQQVVRGDSAAYFCASSPGQGGTDTQYFGPGTRLTVL.

The genes are TRBV5-6 and TRBJ2-3, with D possibly matching TRBD1 (6 bases). The germline CDR1 and CDR2 sequences are SGHDT and YYEEEE. V lost 0 bases, J lost 2 bases, and 10 bases lay in between. The CDR3 loop spans 15 amino acids. CDR3 residues: CASSLGGLNTDTQYF. CDR3 DNA: TGTGCCAGCAGCTTGGGGGGGCTAAACACAGATACGCAGTATTTT.

This clone was seen more than once but under ten times. The J gene is TRBJ2-7, the V gene TRBV10-1; 7 bases match TRBD1. CDR3 length equals 14 residues. The germline CDR1 and CDR2 sequences are WNHNN and SYGVQD (reference sequence). With 2 bases clipped from V and 3 bases from J, the junction kept 4 bases outside the gene matches. For the CDR3, the DNA is TGCGCCAGCAGTGAGAACAGGGGTTTCTACGAGCAGTACTTC. It yields the protein CASSENRGFYEQYF.

V usage is TRBV19 and J usage is TRBJ2-1; 14 nucleotides agree with TRBD2. CDR3 length equals 13 residues. The V segment lost 6 bases and the J segment 14 bases; nucleotides outside the gene matches: 6. Germline loops: CDR1 LNHDA, CDR2 SQIVND (reference sequence). DNA of the CDR3: TGTGCCAGTAGGGTGGGACTAGCGGGAGTGGAGTTCTTC. Protein product: CASRVGLAGVEFF.

About this clone: A much more abundant neighbour one base away suggests this may be a read error. The rearrangement uses TRBV4-1 and TRBJ1-1; D unresolved. The CDR3 consists of 16 residues. Germline V gene lookup returns CDR1 MGHRA and CDR2 YSYEKL. CDR3 protein: CAGSQESLNLNTEAFF. CDR3 sequence (DNA): TGCGCCGGCAGCCAAGAGAGTCTCAATTTGAACACTGAAGCTTTCTTT.

The chain couples TRBV5-4 to TRBJ2-2; 11 bases line up with TRBD2. Germline CDR1 SGHNT, CDR2 YYREEE (reference sequence). With 0 bases clipped from V and 3 bases from J, the junction kept 7 bases outside the gene matches. The CDR3 runs to 18 residues. CDR3 in DNA: TGTGCCAGCAGCTTGGCTAGCGGGAGGCGGCGTGACACCGGGGAGCTGTTTTTT. Translation gives CASSLASGRRRDTGELFF. The whole variable domain, filled in from reference TRBV5-4 and TRBJ2-2, reads ETGVTQSPTHLIKTRGQQVTLRCSSQSGHNTVSWYQQALGQGPQFIFQYYREEENGRGNFPPRFSGLQFPNYSSELNVNALELDDSALYLCASSLASGRRRDTGELFFGEGSRLTVL.

This rearrangement joins TRBV7-9 to TRBJ1-2; a weak D match, TRBD1 (5 bases). Germline V gene lookup returns CDR1 SEHNR and CDR2 FQNEAQ (reference sequence). Trimming took 1 base from V and 2 from J, leaving 17 bases between them. The CDR3 extends over 17 amino acids. CDR3: CASSLDQGRRFNYGYTF. DNA for the CDR3: TGTGCCAGCAGCTTAGACCAGGGAAGACGTTTCAACTATGGCTACACCTTC.

This sequence joins TRBV6-1 and TRBJ2-2, with 8 nucleotides matching TRBD2. Trimming removed 6 bases from V and 2 bases from J; junction bases left unmatched: 5. Looked up from germline, CDR1 is MNHNS and CDR2 is SASEGT. The CDR3 is 15 amino acids. This CDR3 reads CASRLLAENTGELFF. CDR3 sequence (DNA): TGTGCCAGCAGGCTACTAGCGGAAAACACCGGGGAGCTGTTTTTT.

Only one count was recorded for this clone. This chain joins TRBV18 and TRBJ2-3; 8 bases align to TRBD2. The J segment lost 5 bases and the V segment lost 6 bases, leaving 7 bases of the junction unmatched. Germline CDR1 and CDR2: KGHSH and LQKENI. This CDR3 contains 14 residues. As DNA, the CDR3 is TGTGCCAGCTCGACGACTAGCGTGGGAGATACGCAGTATTTT. This codes for CASSTTSVGDTQYF.

V is TRBV7-8 and J is TRBJ2-1; unclear D gene. With 0 bases removed from V and 12 bases from J, the gap between germline ends came to 6 bases. The CDR3 has 11 amino acids. Germline CDR1 is SGHVS and CDR2 is FQNEAQ. This chain's CDR3 is CASSLAHGQFF. The CDR3 DNA sequence: TGTGCCAGCAGCTTAGCGCACGGGCAGTTCTTC.

The chain joins TRBV6-1 to TRBJ1-5; tentatively, D is TRBD1 (5 bases). V was clipped by 1 base and J by 6 bases, with 13 bases between them. This CDR3 comprises 15 residues. CDR1 is MNHNS and CDR2 is SASEGT in the germline V gene. In DNA, the CDR3 is TGTGCCAGCAGTGAAGATGGAACAGGCGGTCAGCCCCAGCATTTT. This gives the protein CASSEDGTGGQPQHF.

The gene calls are TRBV5-4 and TRBJ2-7, with 7 bases lining up with TRBD1. The V and J ends lost 4 bases and 1 base, in that order; junction bases with no gene match: 2. Germline-derived CDR1 and CDR2 are SGHNT and YYREEE (reference sequence). The CDR3 runs to 13 residues. DNA for the CDR3: TGTGCCAGCAGCGTGGACAGGTCCTACGAGCAGTACTTC. As protein: CASSVDRSYEQYF.

The chain combines TRBV5-3 with TRBJ1-2; 8 positions agree with TRBD1. TRBV5-3 is marked as an open reading frame, function uncertain. J lost 5 bases, V lost 4 bases, and 7 bases had no gene match. The CDR3 runs to 14 residues. The CDR3 nucleotides read TGTGCCAGAAGCGGAGGACAGGGTGGATATGGCTACACCTTC. Amino acid sequence: CARSGGQGGYGYTF.

The chain employs TRBV5-6 and TRBJ2-7, with TRBD1 as a possible D gene (6 bases). CDR1 SGHDT and CDR2 YYEEEE come from the germline V gene. CDR3 length: 17 amino acids. Deletions cut 3 bases from V and 0 bases from J, with 19 bases between. CDR3 DNA sequence: TGTGCCAGCAGCTCGGGACAACGACTCCTGAGCTCCTACGAGCAGTACTTC. It specifies CASSSGQRLLSSYEQYF.